A single sample is the source of the 17 T cell receptor beta chains below, sequenced in a study of T-cell memory formation after mild COVID-19. One entry per CDR3 protein results from TCRdb running MiXCR on the 5' RACE reads. Of tens of thousands of distinct CDR3 sequences in the sample, roughly 14% were seen once. The sequencing input was PBMCs or a T cell subset sorted from them (not recorded which). The source of these receptors is an adult woman who had mild COVID-19 (a few samples of this study predate the infection). Cell type and time point are not known.

This clonotype appeared a few times. The chain has TRBV5-6 and TRBJ2-1; D ambiguous. The CDR3 extends over 15 amino acids. V was cut by 2 bases and J by 7 bases, with 16 bases left in between. Germline CDR1 reads SGHDT; CDR2 reads YYEEEE. The DNA for the CDR3 is TGTGCCAGCAGCTTCGTCCCGAGTTCCGATAATGAGCAGTTCTTC. Translation: CASSFVPSSDNEQFF.

The V call is TRBV5-1, the J call TRBJ2-6, with unresolved D. Germline values: CDR1 SGHRS, CDR2 YFSETQ. The CDR3 spans 15 residues. V was clipped by 5 bases and J by 4 bases, with 13 bases between them. The CDR3 is CASSETQWGANVLTF. In nucleotides, the CDR3 is TGCGCCAGCAGTGAGACCCAGTGGGGGGCCAACGTCCTGACTTTC.

The chain combines TRBV25-1 with TRBJ2-2, with 11 bases matching TRBD1. CDR1 is MGHDK and CDR2 is SYGVNS in the germline V gene. The J segment lost 4 bases and the V segment lost 4 bases, leaving 20 bases of the junction unmatched. The CDR3 has 21 amino acids. The CDR3 DNA reads TGTGCCAGCAGTGGGCCCCCGTTCGGACAGGGGGCGGAAGGAATCACCGGGGAGCTGTTTTTT. Translating gives CASSGPPFGQGAEGITGELFF.

The chain employs TRBV5-1 and TRBJ2-1; 9 bases are shared with TRBD1. Germline V lookup: CDR1 SGHRS, CDR2 YFSETQ. With V trimmed by 4 bases and J by 5 bases, 10 bases remained unmatched. The CDR3 length is 16 residues. The CDR3 bases are TGCGCCAGCAGCCGCACCGGGACAGGGACGAACAATGAGCAGTTCTTC. Translated, it gives CASSRTGTGTNNEQFF.

The CDR3: CASSPPAGPTGELFF. The CDR3 nucleotides read TGTGCCAGCAGCCCCCCTGCGGGACCCACCGGGGAGCTGTTTTTT. The chain combines TRBV7-9 with TRBJ2-2; possibly TRBD2 for D (6 bases). V dropped 5 bases and J dropped 4 bases, with 14 bases sitting between them. This CDR3 spans 15 amino acids. Germline values: CDR1 SEHNR, CDR2 FQNEAQ (reference sequence).

The chain has TRBV2 and TRBJ2-7, with D hard to call. The germline V gene encodes CDR1 SNHLY and CDR2 FYNNEI. There are 15 residues in the CDR3. Between the trimmed V and J ends, which lost 3 bases and 0 bases, there was a span of 12 bases. The CDR3 here is CASSEARLSSYEQYF. The CDR3 DNA reads as TGTGCCAGCAGTGAGGCCAGATTAAGCTCCTACGAGCAGTACTTC.

The chain recombines TRBV9 with TRBJ2-1, with D possibly being TRBD2 (6 bases). The V end lost 0 bases, the J end lost 7 bases, and 17 bases lay between the germline ends. The CDR3 extends over 16 amino acids. Germline CDR1 reads SGDLS; CDR2 reads YYNGEE. CDR3 sequence reads: CASSVDSGLPGNEQFF. The DNA for the CDR3 is TGTGCCAGCAGCGTAGATTCGGGACTCCCCGGGAATGAGCAGTTCTTC.

V gene TRBV12-3 or TRBV12-4 combines with J gene TRBJ1-2, with 8 bases fitting TRBD1. J was trimmed by 6 bases and V by 1 base; bases with no gene match: 4. CDR3 size: 14 residues. The CDR3 DNA is TGTGCCAGCAGTTTAGGACAGGGGTGGGATGGCTACACCTTC. Its translation: CASSLGQGWDGYTF.

This clonotype was seen a handful of times. This rearrangement joins TRBV19 to TRBJ1-1; unclear D gene. The V and J ends lost 2 bases and 0 bases respectively, with 4 bases between them. Germline assignment: CDR1 LNHDA and CDR2 SQIVND (reference sequence). The CDR3 totals 13 residues. The CDR3 region is CASSIQMNTEAFF. For the CDR3, the DNA is TGTGCCAGTAGTATACAGATGAACACTGAAGCTTTCTTT.

This clonotype was seen a handful of times. CDR3 sequence: CASSLAGGATQYF. The CDR3 region has the DNA TGTGCCAGCAGTCTGGCGGGGGGTGCGACCCAGTACTTC. V usage is TRBV27 and J usage is TRBJ2-5; TRBD2 aligns across 8 bases. The germline V gene has CDR1 MNHEY and CDR2 SMNVEV (reference sequence). The V segment lost 5 bases and the J segment 7 bases; nucleotides outside the gene matches: 6. This CDR3 spans 13 amino acids.

This clonotype was picked up a small number of times. The V gene is TRBV12-3 or TRBV12-4, the J gene TRBJ2-7; no firm D call. The CDR3 runs 16 residues. V dropped 8 bases and J dropped 0 bases, with 20 bases sitting between them. CDR3 sequence: CASSSGSGRSSYEQYF. CDR3 sequence (DNA): TGTGCCAGCTCCTCGGGTTCTGGAAGAAGCTCCTACGAGCAGTACTTC.

V is TRBV3-1 and J is TRBJ2-7, with D unresolved. With 4 bases removed from V and 1 base from J, the gap between germline ends came to 8 bases. The CDR3 runs 13 residues. The germline CDR1 and CDR2 sequences are LGHDT and YNNKEL (reference sequence). The CDR3 protein is CASSPPISYEQYF. Written as DNA, the CDR3 is TGTGCCAGCAGCCCCCCAATTTCCTACGAGCAGTACTTC.

This clonotype was detected a few times. The genes are TRBV6-2 or TRBV6-3 and TRBJ2-1; D is unclear. Trimming left V 2 bases short and J 4 bases short, with 6 bases between. Germline CDR1 MNHEY, CDR2 SVGEGT. The CDR3 contains 13 residues. This CDR3 is CASSYPDYNEQFF. In DNA, the CDR3 is TGTGCCAGCAGTTACCCAGATTACAATGAGCAGTTCTTC.

A few counts support this clonotype. The V and J genes are TRBV7-9 and TRBJ2-5; maybe TRBD1 (6 bases). The germline V gene encodes CDR1 SEHNR and CDR2 FQNEAQ (reference sequence). This CDR3 is 15 amino acids long. V shed 1 base and J shed 4 bases, with 13 bases lying between them. This CDR3 is CASSLVGQSTETQYF. The CDR3, as DNA: TGTGCCAGCAGCTTAGTTGGACAGTCGACAGAGACCCAGTACTTC.

This clonotype was found a few times. The chain combines TRBV12-3 or TRBV12-4 with TRBJ1-6, with D hard to call. The V end lost 3 bases, the J end lost 0 bases, and 9 bases lay between the germline ends. The CDR3 sequence is 16 residues long. DNA for the CDR3: TGTGCCAGCAGTTTTGGCCCCAGCTCCTATAATTCACCCCTCCACTTT. It specifies CASSFGPSSYNSPLHF.

The V call is TRBV29-1, the J call TRBJ1-1; D possibly corresponds to TRBD1 (5 bases). V lost 4 bases, J lost 4 bases, and 10 bases lay in between. The CDR3 runs 12 residues. The V gene's germline CDR1 is SQVTM and CDR2 ANQGSEA. CDR3 region: CSVVSGPTEAFF. DNA of the CDR3: TGCAGCGTTGTGTCAGGGCCCACTGAAGCTTTCTTT.

The genes are TRBV6-6 and TRBJ1-1; 7 nucleotides agree with TRBD1. CDR3 size: 17 residues. V lost 4 bases and J lost 1; bases outside the gene matches: 12. The germline V gene has CDR1 MNHNY and CDR2 SVGAGI (reference sequence). The CDR3 DNA sequence: TGTGCCAGCAGTTTCACCACAACAGGGGTCGGGAACACTGAAGCTTTCTTT. It codes for CASSFTTTGVGNTEAFF.